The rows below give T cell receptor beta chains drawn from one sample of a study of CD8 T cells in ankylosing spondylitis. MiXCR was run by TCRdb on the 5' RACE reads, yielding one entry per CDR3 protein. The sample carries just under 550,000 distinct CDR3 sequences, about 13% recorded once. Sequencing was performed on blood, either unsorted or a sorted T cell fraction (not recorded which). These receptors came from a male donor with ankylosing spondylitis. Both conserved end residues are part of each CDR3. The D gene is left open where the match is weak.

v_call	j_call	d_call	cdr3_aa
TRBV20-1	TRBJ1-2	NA	CSARGGGVMVGYTF
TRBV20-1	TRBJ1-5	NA	CSARGRQSNQPQHF
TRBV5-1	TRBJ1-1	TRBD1	CASSLVGTGVPNTEAFF
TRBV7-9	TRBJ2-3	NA	CASSPRRDTQYF
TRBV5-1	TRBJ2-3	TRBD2	CASSLDLAGGSDTQYF
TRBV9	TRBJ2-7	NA	CASSVGLGGLAYEQYF
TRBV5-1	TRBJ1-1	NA	CASSFRVENTEAFF
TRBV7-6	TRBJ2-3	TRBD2	CASSSSLLAGVSSTDTQYF
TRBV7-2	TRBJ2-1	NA	CASSSGPRDEQFF
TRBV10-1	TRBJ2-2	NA	CASSVISTTGELFF
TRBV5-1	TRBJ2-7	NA	CASSVSGAYEQYF
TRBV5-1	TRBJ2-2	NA	CASSRDVSLVGELFF
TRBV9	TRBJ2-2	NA	CASSGSHGELFF
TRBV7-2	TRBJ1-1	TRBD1	CASNAWTGVVTEAFF
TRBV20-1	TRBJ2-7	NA	CSARDHPGDEQYF
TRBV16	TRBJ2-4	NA	CASSLAENIQYF
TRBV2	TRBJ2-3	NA	CASTAQGYTQYF
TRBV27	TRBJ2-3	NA	CASSSPREGVTDTQYF
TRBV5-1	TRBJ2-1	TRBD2	CASSFRSSGDNEQFF
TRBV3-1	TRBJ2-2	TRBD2	CASSLAGLALYGELFF
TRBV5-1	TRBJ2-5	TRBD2	CASSSGLEGGSSKTQYF
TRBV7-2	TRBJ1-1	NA	CASSTQGGERAFF
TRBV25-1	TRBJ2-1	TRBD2	CASSDLREVIPEQFF
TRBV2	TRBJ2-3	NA	CANAQGLDTDTQYF
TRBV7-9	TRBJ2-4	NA	CASSFGSGGNIQYF
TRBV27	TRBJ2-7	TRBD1	CATLRTGTYEQYF
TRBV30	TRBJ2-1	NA	CAWRWGNEQFF
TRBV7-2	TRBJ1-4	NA	CASSLGPDEKLFF
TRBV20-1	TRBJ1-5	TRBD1	CSATNRGKEPQHF
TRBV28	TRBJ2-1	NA	CASSSAVGYNEQFF
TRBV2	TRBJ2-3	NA	CASSEELAGNTDTQYF
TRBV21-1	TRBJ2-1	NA	CASSKAPSGNYNEQFF
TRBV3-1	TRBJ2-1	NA	CASSRAGLNHNEQFF
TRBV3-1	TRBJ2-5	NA	CASSQGGVGETQYF
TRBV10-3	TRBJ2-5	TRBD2	CATGPVSGSGGETLYF
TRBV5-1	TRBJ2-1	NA	CASSLDFHTDEQFF
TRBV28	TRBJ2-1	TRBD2	CASTRSGGSYNEQFF
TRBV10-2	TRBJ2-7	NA	CASSDWGANEQYF
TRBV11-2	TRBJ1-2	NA	CASSTLRRQTNYGYTF
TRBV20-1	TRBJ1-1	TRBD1	CSVSQGAPLTEAFF
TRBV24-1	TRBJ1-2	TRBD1	CATSDPGQGVNGYTF
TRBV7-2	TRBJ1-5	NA	CASSRTPGLYQPQHF
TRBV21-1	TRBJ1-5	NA	CASYRPRGRNQPQHF
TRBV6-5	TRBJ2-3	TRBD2	CASSYSASGTRTDTQYF